The rows below give T cell receptor beta chains drawn from one sample of a study of breast tumors, draining lymph nodes, adjacent tissues. TCRdb fed the multiplex PCR reads into MiXCR, producing one record per CDR3 protein. Of 14,000 to 15,000 distinct CDR3 sequences in the sample, around 47% were seen once. Sequenced material: tumor-adjacent breast tissue. Receptors were obtained from a female donor with breast cancer. Some clones in this sample may be carry-over from other donors' samples. CDR3s include the opening cysteine and the closing phenylalanine or tryptophan. D genes are given only for firm matches. The size of a clone is reported for some rows only, either as once, few or many, or as a class for expanded clones.

D gene: .; J gene: TRBJ1-6; V gene: TRBV3-1; clone size: many; CDR3 DNA: TGTGCCAGCAGCCAAGCAGGAGAAGTCAATTCACCCCTCCACTTT; CDR3 protein: CASSQAGEVNSPLHF
D gene: TRBD1; J gene: TRBJ2-7; V gene: TRBV19; clone size: .; CDR3 DNA: TGTGCCAGTAGTAGGGACAGGGGCGGCGAGCAGTACTTC; CDR3 protein: CASSRDRGGEQYF
D gene: .; J gene: TRBJ2-7; V gene: TRBV5-1; clone size: medium-sized; CDR3 DNA: TGCGCCAGCAGCTTAGACAGGAGGTACGAGCAGTACTTC; CDR3 protein: CASSLDRRYEQYF
D gene: .; J gene: TRBJ1-2; V gene: TRBV7-2; clone size: many; CDR3 DNA: TGTGCCAGCAGCTTAGCTGCGGGGGGCAACTATGGCTACACCTTC; CDR3 protein: CASSLAAGGNYGYTF
D gene: TRBD2; J gene: TRBJ2-3; V gene: TRBV2; clone size: .; CDR3 DNA: TGTGCCAGCAGACCCACTAGCGCAGATACGCAGTATTTT; CDR3 protein: CASRPTSADTQYF
D gene: .; J gene: TRBJ1-2; V gene: TRBV15; clone size: medium-sized; CDR3 DNA: TGTGCCACCAGCAGGGCCCGAGGGAGCTCGACTAACTATGGCTACACCTTC; CDR3 protein: CATSRARGSSTNYGYTF
D gene: .; J gene: TRBJ2-3; V gene: TRBV2; clone size: .; CDR3 DNA: TGTGCCAGCAGTGAGGCTAGCGAAGATACGCAGTATTTT; CDR3 protein: CASSEASEDTQYF
D gene: TRBD2; J gene: TRBJ2-1; V gene: TRBV20-1; clone size: once; CDR3 DNA: TGCAGTGCTAGAGATCTGGTAGCGGGGCATTTAAATGAGCAGTTCTTC; CDR3 protein: CSARDLVAGHLNEQFF
D gene: TRBD2; J gene: TRBJ2-3; V gene: TRBV20-1; clone size: once; CDR3 DNA: TGCAGTGCCGCTCAGGCGGGCGGGAGACCTACAGATACGCAGTATTTT; CDR3 protein: CSAAQAGGRPTDTQYF
D gene: .; J gene: TRBJ1-2; V gene: TRBV20-1; clone size: .; CDR3 DNA: TGCAGTGTTACGGGCGCGAACTATGGCTACACCTTC; CDR3 protein: CSVTGANYGYTF
D gene: .; J gene: TRBJ1-5; V gene: TRBV6-2/TRBV6-3; clone size: many; CDR3 DNA: TGTGCCAGCAGGAGGGATAGCAATCAGCCCCAGCATTTT; CDR3 protein: CASRRDSNQPQHF
D gene: TRBD2; J gene: TRBJ2-1; V gene: TRBV20-1; clone size: .; CDR3 DNA: TGCAGTGCGGTAGCGGGAAGCTCCTACAATGAGCAGTTCTTC; CDR3 protein: CSAVAGSSYNEQFF
D gene: .; J gene: TRBJ2-3; V gene: TRBV11-2; clone size: many; CDR3 DNA: TGTGCCAGCAGCTTACGTGGAGACCTCCTATACACAGATACGCAGTATTTT; CDR3 protein: CASSLRGDLLYTDTQYF
D gene: TRBD2; J gene: TRBJ2-3; V gene: TRBV19; clone size: .; CDR3 DNA: TGTGCCAGTTGTATACAAACTAGCGGCGATACGCAGTATTTT; CDR3 protein: CASCIQTSGDTQYF
D gene: .; J gene: TRBJ1-3; V gene: TRBV12-3/TRBV12-4; clone size: .; CDR3 DNA: TGTGCCAGCAGTTTATCCGGGGGAAACACCATATATTTT; CDR3 protein: CASSLSGGNTIYF
D gene: TRBD1; J gene: TRBJ2-7; V gene: TRBV12-3/TRBV12-4; clone size: many; CDR3 DNA: TGTGCCAGCAGACCCACAGGGGGCTCGTCCTACGAGCAGTACTTC; CDR3 protein: CASRPTGGSSYEQYF
D gene: TRBD2; J gene: TRBJ2-7; V gene: TRBV20-1; clone size: once; CDR3 DNA: TGCAGTGCTATGTGGACTAGCGGGAGCACCGAGCAGTACTTC; CDR3 protein: CSAMWTSGSTEQYF